One and the same sample provided the 6 T cell receptor beta chains below, sequenced in a study of monozygotic twins with inflammatory bowel disease. One entry per CDR3 protein, without DNA, is what TCRdb gives after re-calling the 5' RACE reads. The table counts fewer than 400,000 distinct CDR3 sequences; more than 4.5% lies in the top ten. Sequences were obtained from blood. The receptor set was obtained from a human donor with ulcerative colitis or Crohn's disease, or a healthy co-twin of an affected twin (not recorded which).

This chain uses TRBV20-1 with TRBJ2-1; TCRdb reports TRBD2, a call that lacks DNA to check it against. Germline assignment: CDR1 DFQATT and CDR2 SNEGSKA (reference sequence). The CDR3 has 14 amino acids. The CDR3 loop is CSADSGTSGNEQFF.

The CDR3 spells CASSIRQGLPSYNEQFF. This chain links TRBV19 with TRBJ2-1; there is no DNA to check the TCRdb D call of TRBD2. CDR3 length: 17 amino acids. Germline CDR1 reads LNHDA; CDR2 reads SQIVND (reference sequence).

The gene calls are TRBV7-3 and TRBJ2-5; TCRdb names TRBD2, which stays unverified in the absence of DNA. CDR1 and CDR2 from the germline V gene are SGHTA and FQGTGA. The CDR3 runs 14 residues. The CDR3 spells CASSLMRVSETQYF. Full variable domain (rest looked up from reference TRBV7-3 and TRBJ2-5): GAGVSQTPSNKVTEKGKYVELRCDPISGHTALYWYRQSLGQGPEFLIYFQGTGAADDSGLPNDRFFAVRPEGSVSTLKIQRTERGDSAVYLCASSLMRVSETQYFGPGTRLLVL.

The chain couples TRBV20-1 to TRBJ1-2. This CDR3 region has 11 residues. Germline CDR1 is DFQATT and CDR2 is SNEGSKA (reference sequence). CDR3 protein: CSATANYGYTF.

The gene calls are TRBV5-1 and TRBJ2-1; as DNA is missing, the TRBD1 call by TCRdb cannot be tested. This CDR3 has 14 residues. Per the germline V gene, CDR1 is SGHRS and CDR2 is YFSETQ. This chain's CDR3 is CASKGPQTYNEQFF. Full variable domain (missing parts from reference TRBV5-1 and TRBJ2-1): KAGVTQTPRYLIKTRGQQVTLSCSPISGHRSVSWYQQTPGQGLQFLFEYFSETQRNKGNFPGRFSGRQFSNSRSEMNVSTLELGDSALYLCASKGPQTYNEQFFGPGTRLTVL.

CDR3 sequence reads: CASSLDPSRTNEQFF. This chain joins TRBV5-1 and TRBJ2-1. The CDR3 runs 15 residues. Germline V gives CDR1 SGHRS, CDR2 YFSETQ.